The clone carrying this T cell receptor beta chain was recorded a few times. One entry per CDR3 protein results from TCRdb running MiXCR on the RT-PCR reads. The top ten hold roughly 3.2% of the sample, which has approximately 150,000 distinct CDR3 sequences, around 28% seen once. V lost 4 bases and J lost 0; bases outside the gene matches: 4. The CDR3 sequence is 15 residues long. Per germline, CDR1 DFQATT and CDR2 SNEGSKA (reference sequence). This specimen belongs to a study of patients and donors after allogeneic stem cell transplantation. The receptor's source is a human donor who was either an allogeneic HSCT recipient or a stem cell or donor lymphocyte infusion donor (not recorded which). It is not recorded whose cells these are; they may come from a transplant donor. The chain employs TRBV20-1 and TRBJ1-2; 11 nucleotides agree with TRBD1. Sample: blood, either unsorted or a sorted T cell fraction (not recorded which). CDR3 in amino acids: CSATGTGGTNYGYTF. For the CDR3, the DNA is TGCAGTGCTACCGGGACAGGGGGTACTAACTATGGCTACACCTTC.